A single sample is the source of the 27 T cell receptor beta chains below, sequenced in a study of T cell repertoires in aging, cancer and after chemotherapy. Peripheral blood genomic DNA, not sorted cells or RNA, was the template. Rearranged V-D-J TRB sequences were amplified with a mixed TRB-A/B primer pool. TCRdb re-analysed the multiplex PCR reads in MiXCR, keeping a single row per CDR3 protein. The repertoire includes fewer than 4,500 distinct CDR3 sequences, about 31% of them detected once, and approximately 43% sits in the top ten. Sequencing was carried out using blood. The receptors derive from a human donor in good health.

The chain has TRBV7-2 and TRBJ2-3; the D is unclear. The CDR3 spans 13 residues. Trimming left V 8 bases short and J 2 bases short, with 11 bases between. Germline V gene data show CDR1 as SGHTA and CDR2 as FQGNSA. The CDR3 region has the DNA TGTGCCAGCCATCTTTCCCCCACAGATACGCAGTATTTT. Translation gives CASHLSPTDTQYF.

This chain links TRBV13 with TRBJ1-6; D is ambiguous. CDR1 is PRHDT and CDR2 is FYEKMQ in the germline V gene (reference sequence). This CDR3 spans 15 amino acids. V dropped 6 bases and J dropped 5 bases, with 14 bases sitting between them. DNA for the CDR3: TGTGCCAGCAGTTCCATGCGGCCGAATAATTCACCCCTCCACTTT. Amino acid sequence: CASSSMRPNNSPLHF. Supplemented by reference TRBV13 and TRBJ1-6, the full variable domain reads AAGVIQSPRHLIKEKRETATLKCYPIPRHDTVYWYQQGPGQDPQFLISFYEKMQSDKGSIPDRFSAQQFSDYHSELNMSSLELGDSALYFCASSSMRPNNSPLHFGNGTRLTVT.

This clonotype is termed medium-sized. The chain uses TRBV5-5 and TRBJ2-2; possibly TRBD1 for D (6 bases). Trimming took off 4 bases at V and 1 base at J, with 8 bases between the two ends. CDR3 length: 14 residues. The germline gives CDR1 SGHKS, CDR2 YYEKEE (reference sequence). In DNA form, the CDR3 reads TGTGCCAGCAGCCGGACAGTGAACACCGGGGAGCTGTTTTTT. It translates to CASSRTVNTGELFF.

The chain carries TRBV19 and TRBJ2-1, with 15 bases that match TRBD2. Germline loops: CDR1 LNHDA, CDR2 SQIVND (reference sequence). V shed 10 bases and J 7 bases; nucleotides not matched to a gene: 5. The CDR3 loop spans 14 amino acids. CDR3 in DNA: TGTGCCATCGGACTAGCGGGAGGGCCGAATGAGCAGTTCTTC. Protein product: CAIGLAGGPNEQFF.

V usage is TRBV27 and J usage is TRBJ2-2; tentatively, D is TRBD1 (6 bases). Germline V gene data show CDR1 as MNHEY and CDR2 as SMNVEV (reference sequence). This CDR3 spans 14 amino acids. V lost 2 bases and J 4 bases, leaving 8 bases between the germline ends. The CDR3 DNA reads TGTGCCAGCAGTTTAAGGGGGATCACCGGGGAGCTGTTTTTT. Its translation is CASSLRGITGELFF.

A remark on this clonotype: A much larger clone differs by one base, so this may be a read error. V is TRBV6-1 and J is TRBJ2-1, with D perhaps TRBD1 or TRBD2 (5 bases each). V was cut by 6 bases and J by 3 bases, with 12 bases left in between. The germline CDR1 and CDR2 sequences are MNHNS and SASEGT. CDR3 length: 14 amino acids. The CDR3 is CASSQRQGYNEQFF. The CDR3 nucleotides are TGTGCCAGCAGCCAGCGGCAGGGCTACAATGAGCAGTTCTTC.

Relative to its sample, this clonotype is medium-sized (0.01 to 0.1%). The CDR3 spells CASSIGTAETQYF. The CDR3 nucleotides are TGTGCCAGTAGTATAGGGACAGCAGAGACCCAGTACTTC. The chain carries TRBV19 and TRBJ2-5, with a weak D call TRBD1 (6 bases). V was cut by 1 base and J by 4 bases, with 7 bases left in between. Germline V gives CDR1 LNHDA, CDR2 SQIVND (reference sequence). The length of the CDR3 is 13 residues.

By frequency in the sample, this clonotype is medium-sized. The genes are TRBV12-3 or TRBV12-4 and TRBJ2-3; TRBD2 aligns across 8 bases. The ends lost 6 bases at V and 14 bases at J; junction bases unmatched: 10. CDR3 size: 12 residues. The CDR3 loop reads CASSPGTRAPYF. In DNA, the CDR3 is TGTGCCAGCAGCCCCGGGACTAGGGCGCCGTATTTT.

The J gene is TRBJ1-5, the V gene TRBV2; D remains unclear. The CDR3 contains 11 residues. The germline V and J ends were trimmed by 5 bases and 5 bases, with 4 bases remaining between them. CDR1 SNHLY and CDR2 FYNNEI come from the germline V gene. CDR3 amino acids: CASSYDQPQHF. The DNA of the CDR3 is TGTGCCAGCAGTTACGATCAGCCCCAGCATTTT.

This clonotype is labeled as medium-sized. The chain carries TRBV15 and TRBJ1-4, with D perhaps TRBD1 (6 bases). This CDR3 contains 15 residues. CDR1 and CDR2 from the germline V gene are LNHNV and YYDKDF (reference sequence). The germline V and J ends were trimmed by 0 bases and 12 bases, with 17 bases remaining between them. Here the CDR3 reads CATSRDPGRGDELFF. The CDR3, as DNA: TGTGCCACCAGCAGAGATCCAGGGAGGGGGGACGAACTGTTTTTT.

This clonotype was seen a few times. V usage is TRBV20-1 and J usage is TRBJ2-7; D remains ambiguous. There are 12 residues in the CDR3. The V end was cut by 2 bases, the J end by 2 bases, with 7 bases between. Germline assignment: CDR1 DFQATT and CDR2 SNEGSKA (reference sequence). The CDR3 region is CSARQDTYEQYF. CDR3 DNA: TGCAGTGCTAGACAGGATACCTACGAGCAGTACTTC.

By its share, this clonotype is medium-sized. The chain recombines TRBV29-1 with TRBJ2-7, with D perhaps matching TRBD1 (6 bases). V was cut by 0 bases and J by 3 bases, with 9 bases left in between. The CDR3 has 13 residues. Germline V CDR1 and CDR2: SQVTM, ANQGSEA. The CDR3 nucleotides are TGCAGCGTTGAAGAAGGGGGAATCTACGAGCAGTACTTC. Its protein product is CSVEEGGIYEQYF.

This clonotype counts as medium-sized. The gene calls are TRBV24-1 and TRBJ2-5; TRBD2 matches 11 bases. CDR3 length: 16 amino acids. V gave up 4 bases and J gave up 2 bases; unmatched junction bases: 5. The germline CDR1 and CDR2 sequences are KGHDR and SFDVKD. The CDR3 DNA reads as TGTGCCACCAGTGACCCTCGGACTAGCGGGCAAGAGACCCAGTACTTC. Its translation is CATSDPRTSGQETQYF.

In this sample, this clonotype is medium-sized. The chain uses TRBV18 and TRBJ1-2, with D perhaps TRBD1 (5 bases). The CDR3 covers 14 residues. The V end was cut by 0 bases, the J end by 2 bases, with 7 bases between. CDR1 KGHSH and CDR2 LQKENI come from the germline V gene. CDR3 bases: TGTGCCAGCTCACCACCGAACAGGAACTATGGCTACACCTTC. This sequence encodes CASSPPNRNYGYTF.

This clonotype is deemed large. The chain recombines TRBV13 with TRBJ2-7; a possible D gene is TRBD2 (6 bases). Germline V gene sequence: CDR1 PRHDT, CDR2 FYEKMQ (reference sequence). V lost 5 bases and J 3 bases, leaving 17 bases between the germline ends. This CDR3 has 15 amino acids. The CDR3 DNA reads TGTGCCAGCAGCCAAGGATACGGGAGTATCTACGAGCAGTACTTC. This sequence encodes CASSQGYGSIYEQYF.

In its sample, this clonotype is medium-sized (0.01 to 0.1%). This rearrangement joins TRBV12-3 or TRBV12-4 to TRBJ2-7, with 10 bases that match TRBD1. Unmatched junction bases numbered 6, after V lost 6 bases and J lost 4 bases. The CDR3 loop spans 14 amino acids. CDR3 bases: TGTGCCAGCAGCTTCGGGACAGGGGCTTACGAGCAGTACTTC. Its translation is CASSFGTGAYEQYF.

The V gene is TRBV10-3, the J gene TRBJ2-6; D might be TRBD2 (7 bases). V was trimmed by 0 bases and J by 2 bases, leaving 11 bases between them. The CDR3 totals 17 residues. CDR1 ENHRY and CDR2 SYGVKD come from the germline V gene. CDR3 coding DNA: TGTGCCATCAGTGAGTCGAGGGGGACTACTGGGGCCAACGTCCTGACTTTC. The encoded protein is CAISESRGTTGANVLTF.

A note on this clonotype: A read error may account for a junction end that differs from germline. The CDR3 nucleotides read TGTGCCAGCAGCGTAGGACAAGTGAACACCGGGGAGCTGTTTTTT. As protein: CASSVGQVNTGELFF. The chain is built from TRBV13 and TRBJ2-2; possible D gene TRBD1, 5 bases. The V gene's germline CDR1 is PRHDT and CDR2 FYEKMQ (reference sequence). CDR3 length equals 15 residues.

As for this clonotype: A junction end diverges from the germline sequence, so it may reflect a read error. This rearrangement joins TRBV27 to TRBJ2-7, with a weak D call TRBD2 (6 bases). The V gene's germline CDR1 is MNHEY and CDR2 SMNVEV (reference sequence). There are 13 residues in the CDR3. CDR3 protein: CASSPGLNYKQYF. For the CDR3, the DNA is TGTGCCAGCAGTCCAGGACTAAACTACAAGCAGTACTTC.

This chain uses TRBV12-3 or TRBV12-4 with TRBJ1-1, with TRBD1 as a possible D gene (5 bases). Deletions cut 2 bases from V and 10 bases from J, with 14 bases between. This CDR3 contains 13 residues. The CDR3: CASSLNSIGVAFF. The CDR3 DNA reads TGTGCCAGCAGTTTAAACAGCATAGGGGTAGCTTTCTTT.

This clonotype showed up just a few times. The chain has TRBV20-1 and TRBJ2-2; D is perhaps TRBD1 (5 bases). The length of the CDR3 is 16 residues. Between the trimmed V and J ends, which lost 4 bases and 0 bases, there was a span of 15 bases. Germline V CDR1 and CDR2: DFQATT, SNEGSKA (reference sequence). The CDR3 sequence: CSATIRVGANTGELFF. CDR3 in DNA: TGCAGTGCTACTATCAGGGTAGGAGCGAACACCGGGGAGCTGTTTTTT.

The chain joins TRBV20-1 to TRBJ2-3, with 10 nucleotides matching TRBD2. This CDR3 region has 15 residues. The germline V gene has CDR1 DFQATT and CDR2 SNEGSKA (reference sequence). The ends lost 4 bases at V and 6 bases at J; junction bases unmatched: 10. DNA of the CDR3: TGCAGTGCTACACTAGCGGGATGGGGCAGGGATACGCAGTATTTT. This encodes CSATLAGWGRDTQYF.

This clonotype is judged medium-sized. The chain employs TRBV19 and TRBJ2-1; 11 nucleotides align to TRBD2. The CDR3 totals 15 residues. V gave up 3 bases and J gave up 6 bases; unmatched junction bases: 4. Germline values: CDR1 LNHDA, CDR2 SQIVND (reference sequence). The DNA for the CDR3 is TGTGCCAGTAGTATTGGGACTAGCGGCGCCAATGAGCAGTTCTTC. This sequence encodes CASSIGTSGANEQFF.

By sample share, this clonotype is medium-sized (0.01 to 0.1%). V is TRBV6-1 and J is TRBJ1-5, with no clear D. Trimming removed 3 bases at V and 4 bases at J, with 10 bases between. Germline CDR1 and CDR2: MNHNS and SASEGT. The CDR3 has 14 amino acids. The CDR3 reads CASSEGGGNQPQHF. The CDR3 bases are TGTGCCAGCAGTGAGGGAGGAGGGAATCAGCCCCAGCATTTT.

This clonotype has a handful of counts. The rearrangement links TRBV27 to TRBJ2-7; 10 bases map to TRBD2. The CDR3 is made up of 21 amino acids. The ends lost 2 bases at V and 0 bases at J; junction bases unmatched: 19. Germline V CDR1 and CDR2: MNHEY, SMNVEV (reference sequence). Here the CDR3 reads CASSLKRTSGNPALLSYEQYF. CDR3 coding DNA: TGTGCCAGCAGTTTAAAGAGGACTAGCGGAAACCCAGCTTTACTCTCCTACGAGCAGTACTTC.

As regards this clonotype: This may stem from a read error, because a much larger clone lies one nucleotide away. The V and J genes are TRBV7-9 and TRBJ2-3, with 11 bases lining up with TRBD2. Germline V gene data show CDR1 as SEHNR and CDR2 as FQNEAQ (reference sequence). The CDR3 spans 17 residues. V was clipped by 8 bases and J by 6 bases; unmatched bases: 16. The CDR3 bases are TGTGCCAGCTGCATAAGACTAGCGGGATGGGGCAGGGATACGCAGTATTTT. Protein product: CASCIRLAGWGRDTQYF. Filled out from reference TRBV7-9 and TRBJ2-3, the complete variable domain reads DTGVSQNPRHKITKRGQNVTFRCDPISEHNRLYWYRQTLGQGPEFLTYFQNEAQLEKSRLLSDRFSAERPKGSFSTLEIQRTEQGDSAMYLCASCIRLAGWGRDTQYFGPGTRLTVL.

The CDR3 nucleotides read TGTGCCACCAGTGATCCAACAGGGTCCCGGGAGACCCAGTACTTC. Protein: CATSDPTGSRETQYF. This chain connects TRBV13 to TRBJ2-5; D is perhaps TRBD1 (6 bases). CDR1 and CDR2 (germline): PRHDT, FYEKMQ (reference sequence). V dropped 10 bases and J dropped 5 bases, with 23 bases sitting between them. This CDR3 comprises 15 residues.